The 3 T cell receptor beta chains reported below all come from one sample, sequenced in a study of technical replicates of blood from a few donors. Profiling relied on immunoSEQ multiplex PCR, and the TCRdb table lists in-frame clones only, not all of them. The table has almost 70,000 clones, approximately 90% seen once. The material sequenced was T cells isolated from PBMCs. These receptors were obtained from a human donor in good health.

This chain uses TRBV5-1 with TRBJ1-1; 7 positions match TRBD1. CDR1 and CDR2 (germline): SGHRS, YFSETQ. V trimming: 0 bases; J trimming: 6 bases; junction bases outside the gene matches: 5. The CDR3 runs to 14 residues. The CDR3 spells CASSLGDSLAEAFF. CDR3 bases: TGCGCCAGCAGCTTGGGGGACAGTCTTGCTGAAGCTTTCTTT.

The CDR3 protein is CASSPTGEILYEQYF. CDR3 bases: TGTGCCAGCAGCCCAACAGGGGAGATCTTATACGAGCAGTACTTC. The chain links TRBV9 to TRBJ2-7; 7 bases match TRBD1. The junction had 11 bases not matched to a gene; V was cut back by 4 bases and J by 4 bases. The V gene's germline CDR1 is SGDLS and CDR2 YYNGEE. CDR3 length: 15 residues.

V is TRBV7-8 and J is TRBJ2-5; no reliable D call. The V end lost 6 bases, the J end lost 5 bases, and 10 bases lay between the germline ends. This CDR3 has 12 amino acids. From germline, CDR1 is SGHVS and CDR2 FQNEAQ. CDR3 in amino acids: CASRDRVETQYF. CDR3 coding DNA: TGTGCCAGCAGAGACCGGGTGGAGACCCAGTACTTC.